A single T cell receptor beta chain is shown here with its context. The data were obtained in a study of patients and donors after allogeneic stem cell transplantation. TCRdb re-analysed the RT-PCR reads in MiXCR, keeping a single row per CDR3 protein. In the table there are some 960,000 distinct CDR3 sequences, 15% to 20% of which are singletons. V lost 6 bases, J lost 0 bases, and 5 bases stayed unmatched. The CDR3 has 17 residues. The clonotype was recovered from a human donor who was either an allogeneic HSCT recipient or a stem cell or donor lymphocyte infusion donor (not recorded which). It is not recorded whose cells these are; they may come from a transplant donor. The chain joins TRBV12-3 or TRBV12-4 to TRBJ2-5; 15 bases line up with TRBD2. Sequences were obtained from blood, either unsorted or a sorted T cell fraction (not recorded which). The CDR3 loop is CASSRGLAGGHQETQYF. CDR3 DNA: TGTGCCAGCAGCCGGGGACTAGCGGGGGGCCACCAAGAGACCCAGTACTTC.